What follows describes a single T cell receptor (beta chain). Its antigen is as yet unknown. Post-sort purity exceeded 98% for all sorted populations. The sample belongs to a study of beta chain features in type 1 diabetes. Study observations and caveats: Within each of all four CD4+ subsets, Type 1 diabetes patients had TCRB CDR3s that were moderately but significantly shorter. Healthy donors had naive, central memory and Treg TCRB repertoires that appeared less similar than those seen among patients.

Expressed TCRB transcripts were sequenced because the isolated RNA had all been reverse transcribed beforehand. Average reads for naive, central memory and regulatory T cell samples were roughly 3.5 million. Sequencing used immunoSEQ multiplex PCR; TCRdb keeps in-frame clones, though not all of them. This repertoire shows 60,000 or so clones, over 50% found once; its top ten account for 2.2%. The length of the CDR3 is 15 residues. Per germline, CDR1 SGHRS and CDR2 YFSETQ. V lost 0 bases and J 3 bases, leaving 12 bases between the germline ends. Sequenced input: Tregs from blood. This TCR derives from a woman between 18 and 30 years old in good health. The V gene is TRBV5-1, the J gene TRBJ1-2; D is unclear. This CDR3 is CASSLETEAYYGYTF. CDR3 in DNA: TGCGCCAGCAGCTTGGAGACGGAGGCTTACTATGGCTACACCTTC.